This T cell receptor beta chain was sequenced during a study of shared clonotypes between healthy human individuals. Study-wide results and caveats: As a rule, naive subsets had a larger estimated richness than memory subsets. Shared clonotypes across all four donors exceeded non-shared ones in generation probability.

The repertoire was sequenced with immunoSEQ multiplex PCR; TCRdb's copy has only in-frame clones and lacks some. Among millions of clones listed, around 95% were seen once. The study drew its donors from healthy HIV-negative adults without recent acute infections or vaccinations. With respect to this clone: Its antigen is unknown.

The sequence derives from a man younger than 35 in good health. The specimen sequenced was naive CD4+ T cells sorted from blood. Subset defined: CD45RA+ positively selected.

The CDR3 bases are TGTGCCAGCAGCTTGGCTATGGGCCGGGAGACCCAGTACTTC. Its translation: CASSLAMGRETQYF. J is TRBJ2-5 and V is TRBV5-4, with unresolved D. The CDR3 covers 14 residues. V lost 0 bases, J lost 5 bases, and 11 bases lay in between. The V gene's germline CDR1 is SGHNT and CDR2 YYREEE (reference sequence).